A selection of T cell receptor beta chains follows, all from one sample in a study of blood T cell repertoires in COVID-19. Profiled with immunoSEQ multiplex PCR; TCRdb holds only in-frame clones, not every one. The data contain 250,000 to 350,000 clones, roughly nine tenths of them seen just once; the ten biggest clones take up roughly 2.6%. Sequencing input: PBMCs or T cells enriched from blood (not recorded which). The receptor set was obtained from a man in his sixties who had recovered from COVID-19. Each CDR3 is given with its conserved first and last residue. Fields, in order: D gene, clone size, J gene, V gene, CDR3 DNA, CDR3 protein. D genes are given only for firm matches. Expanded clones are given a class, and other clones once, few, many or no size at all.

>-|-|TRBJ2-2|TRBV3-1/TRBV3-2
TGTGCCAGCAGCCAACGCTATTCCCCCGGGGAGCTGTTTTTT
CASSQRYSPGELFF
>-|-|TRBJ2-5|TRBV7-2
TGTGCCAGCAGCTGGGAGGGGGAGGAGACCCAGTACTTC
CASSWEGEETQYF
>TRBD1|-|TRBJ1-2|TRBV27
TGTGCCAGCGCCCGCCACAGGGGTTCTAGTGGCTACACCTTC
CASARHRGSSGYTF
>TRBD1|-|TRBJ1-6|TRBV7-9
TGTGCCAGCAGCTCACAACAGGGGACCTATAATTCACCCCTCCACTTT
CASSSQQGTYNSPLHF
>-|-|TRBJ1-2|TRBV12-3/TRBV12-4
TGTGCCAGCAGCCCGACATCTCGCCGTGGCTACACCTTC
CASSPTSRRGYTF
>-|-|TRBJ1-2|TRBV7-9
TGTGCCAGCAGCTTAGTTACAGAGAACTATGGCTACACCTTC
CASSLVTENYGYTF
>TRBD1|-|TRBJ1-1|TRBV27
TGTGCCAGCACCCCTTTACAGGCAGGGGGCACGGAAGCTTTCTTT
CASTPLQAGGTEAFF
>-|once|TRBJ1-5|TRBV19
TGTGCCAGTACCCCGACAGCTCATCAGCCCCAGCATTTT
CASTPTAHQPQHF
>-|few|TRBJ2-2|TRBV5-1
TGCGCCAGCAGCCGGACCAAGGACAGACTGAACGGGGAGCTGTTTTTT
CASSRTKDRLNGELFF
>TRBD2|-|TRBJ2-2|TRBV10-2
TGCGCCAGCAGGAGGACTAGCGATTCCGGGGAGCTGTTTTTT
CASRRTSDSGELFF
>-|-|TRBJ2-4|TRBV7-8
TGTGCCAGCAGCTTAGGAGGTTTAGCCCTAGCCAAAAACATTCAGTACTTC
CASSLGGLALAKNIQYF
>-|once|TRBJ1-3|TRBV6-5
TGTGCCAGCACGGGGTACGACTCTGGAAACACCATATATTTT
CASTGYDSGNTIYF
>-|-|TRBJ1-2|TRBV7-9
TGTGCCAGCAGCCCAACGCAGGGTAACTATGGCTACACCTTC
CASSPTQGNYGYTF
>-|-|TRBJ2-1|TRBV7-9
TGTGCCAGCAGCTACGTCAGGGGCGACTACAATGAGCAGTTCTTC
CASSYVRGDYNEQFF
>TRBD2|-|TRBJ2-7|TRBV6-2/TRBV6-3
TGTGCCAGCAGCGACACTAGCGGGGGATACGAGCAGTACTTC
CASSDTSGGYEQYF
>-|-|TRBJ1-2|TRBV29-1
TGCAGCGTTGAAGACCGGACAGTCAGGAACTATGGCTACACCTTC
CSVEDRTVRNYGYTF